Each of the 15 T cell receptor beta chains below was sequenced from the same sample in a study of blood T cell repertoires in COVID-19. Clones were read by immunoSEQ multiplex PCR, and TCRdb kept only the in-frame ones, dropping some. The top ten clones hold 2.5% to 3.5% of a sample with about 270,000 clones, 82% of them seen once. The specimen was peripheral blood. The origin of the receptors is a woman aged 18 to 35 with acute or convalescent COVID-19.

This clone turned up a few times. The chain has TRBV18 and TRBJ2-6; 12 nucleotides match TRBD1. The CDR3 sequence is 18 residues long. The ends lost 2 bases at V and 4 bases at J; junction bases unmatched: 6. From germline, CDR1 is KGHSH and CDR2 LQKENI. Here the CDR3 reads CASSPGGQGALGANVLTF. In nucleotides, the CDR3 is TGTGCCAGCTCACCAGGGGGACAGGGGGCGCTCGGGGCCAACGTCCTGACTTTC.

The sample holds one count of this clone. V and J are TRBV5-6 and TRBJ2-1, with 9 positions matching TRBD2. This CDR3 has 17 amino acids. Germline V gene lookup returns CDR1 SGHDT and CDR2 YYEEEE. Trimming took 0 bases from V and 6 from J; bases not matched to a gene: 10. In DNA form, the CDR3 reads TGTGCCAGCAGCTTGGTTGGTAGCGGGAGTTCTCGCAATGAGCAGTTCTTC. It specifies CASSLVGSGSSRNEQFF.

The J gene is TRBJ1-5, the V gene TRBV24-1; 8 nucleotides align to TRBD1. V shed 3 bases and J 5 bases; nucleotides not matched to a gene: 2. Germline V gives CDR1 KGHDR, CDR2 SFDVKD. The CDR3 is 14 residues long. CDR3 in amino acids: CATSDLDRDQPQHF. CDR3 DNA sequence: TGTGCCACCAGTGATCTGGACAGGGATCAGCCCCAGCATTTT.

The chain is built from TRBV28 and TRBJ1-5; D is possibly TRBD1 (5 bases). V shed 4 bases and J shed 6 bases, with 10 bases lying between them. The CDR3 runs 13 residues. In germline, CDR1 is MDHEN, CDR2 SYDVKM. The CDR3 DNA reads TGTGCCAGCAGTTACGGACATTTTCAGCCCCAGCATTTT. Encoded protein: CASSYGHFQPQHF.

The gene calls are TRBV5-6 and TRBJ1-2; no reliable D call. CDR1 and CDR2 from the germline V gene are SGHDT and YYEEEE. CDR3 length: 13 residues. V was shortened by 4 bases and J by 4 bases, with 11 bases between the two germline ends. The chain's CDR3 is CASSLDGAYGYTF. CDR3 DNA: TGTGCCAGCAGCCTTGACGGAGCCTATGGCTACACCTTC.

This clone was recorded once. The chain carries TRBV30 and TRBJ2-6; D is unclear. CDR1 is GTSNPN and CDR2 is SVGIG in the germline V gene (reference sequence). The CDR3 spans 14 residues. V gave up 4 bases and J gave up 0 bases, with 7 bases separating them. DNA of the CDR3: TGTGCCTGGAACCCCTACTCTGGGGCCAACGTCCTGACTTTC. Its protein is CAWNPYSGANVLTF.

This chain connects TRBV25-1 to TRBJ2-7; D is unresolved. The CDR3 has 13 residues. Germline CDR1 reads MGHDK; CDR2 reads SYGVNS. Trimming shortened V by 3 bases and J by 4 bases, and 10 bases separated the two germline ends. CDR3 coding DNA: TGTGCCAGCAGTGATCGCGGCACATACGAGCAGTACTTC. Residues: CASSDRGTYEQYF.

J is TRBJ1-5 and V is TRBV7-2, with D perhaps TRBD1 (5 bases). V dropped 5 bases and J dropped 10 bases, with 21 bases sitting between them. CDR1 and CDR2 from the germline V gene are SGHTA and FQGNSA. The CDR3 totals 15 residues. The CDR3 sequence: CASSPGSGAGLPQHF. The CDR3 DNA is TGTGCCAGCAGCCCTGGTAGCGGGGCTGGCCTACCCCAGCATTTT. The full variable domain, completed using reference TRBV7-2 and TRBJ1-5, is GAGVSQSPSNKVTEKGKDVELRCDPISGHTALYWYRQSLGQGLEFLIYFQGNSAPDKSGLPSDRFSAERTGGSVSTLTIQRTQQEDSAVYLCASSPGSGAGLPQHFGDGTRLSIL.

The chain carries TRBV4-1 and TRBJ2-5; D gene unclear. The CDR3 sequence is 14 residues long. Trimming took off 0 bases at V and 2 bases at J, with 7 bases between the two ends. Germline V gene sequence: CDR1 MGHRA, CDR2 YSYEKL. In DNA form, the CDR3 reads TGCGCCAGCAGCCAAGATGCGGCACAAGAGACCCAGTACTTC. Protein: CASSQDAAQETQYF.

The gene calls are TRBV19 and TRBJ2-7; TRBD2 aligns across 8 bases. Germline trimming cut 1 base from V and 4 bases from J; bases unmatched to any gene: 6. This CDR3 has 15 residues. Germline CDR1 reads LNHDA; CDR2 reads SQIVND (reference sequence). The CDR3 DNA follows: TGTGCCAGTAGTATAGTGGCTAGCGGGCGGTACGAGCAGTACTTC. Its protein is CASSIVASGRYEQYF.

To note about this clone: A read error may produce the germline difference seen at one junction end. The V call is TRBV12-3 or TRBV12-4, the J call TRBJ2-1; no reliable D call. The CDR3 length is 12 residues. This CDR3 is CASSLVYYEQFF. The CDR3 coding sequence is TGTGCCAGCAGTTTAGTCTACTATGAGCAGTTCTTC.

The J gene is TRBJ2-1, the V gene TRBV5-1; TRBD1 matches 8 bases. Germline values: CDR1 SGHRS, CDR2 YFSETQ. V lost 2 bases and J lost 8; bases outside the gene matches: 3. CDR3 size: 13 residues. CDR3 DNA sequence: TGCGCCAGCAGCTTACAGGGGGGTTATGAGCAGTTCTTC. Protein product: CASSLQGGYEQFF.

This clone appeared a few times. CDR3 sequence: CATGTPSTDTQYF. The CDR3, as DNA: TGTGCCACCGGGACACCCAGCACAGATACGCAGTATTTT. This chain joins TRBV24-1 and TRBJ2-3, with TRBD1 as a possible D gene (6 bases). V lost 9 bases and J 0 bases, leaving 9 bases between the germline ends. This CDR3 region has 13 residues. Germline CDR1 reads KGHDR; CDR2 reads SFDVKD.

With regard to this clone: Other DNA sequences within the sample encode an identical CDR3. The chain links TRBV19 to TRBJ2-7; maybe TRBD1 (5 bases). Trimming shortened V by 3 bases and J by 2 bases, and 8 bases separated the two germline ends. CDR3 length: 13 amino acids. In germline, CDR1 is LNHDA, CDR2 SQIVND (reference sequence). CDR3: CASSIGHTYEQYF. The DNA for the CDR3 is TGTGCCAGTAGTATCGGACATACCTACGAGCAGTACTTC.

The CDR3 region has the DNA TGCAGTGCTAGTTGGGGGAGGTCCGGAATAGAGACCCAGTACTTC. Amino acid sequence: CSASWGRSGIETQYF. The rearrangement links TRBV20-1 to TRBJ2-5; D possibly corresponds to TRBD2 (6 bases). Germline CDR1 is DFQATT and CDR2 is SNEGSKA (reference sequence). V lost 3 bases and J lost 4, with 18 bases in between. The CDR3 is 15 amino acids.